A single sample is the source of the 24 T cell receptor beta chains below, sequenced in a study of CD8+ T cells in alopecia areata (dated by TCRdb to 2016 to 2019). Per the publication, the treatment or condition label means: oral pan-JAK inhibitor, 5-10 mg twice daily. Libraries were built with the immunoSEQ multiplex PCR assay. To provide template for TCR sequencing, every sample had RNA extracted and reverse transcribed into cDNA. Imported from immuneACCESS, the table was reduced by TCRdb to in-frame sequences with V and J called. These copies leave out some clones; in studies compared against another copy, an unresolved V gene accounts for under half, and the cause of the remainder is not known. The sample includes about 210,000 clones, with 40% to 45% observed a single time. The top ten clones comprise roughly 2.8% of the sample. This material consisted of CD4+ T cells sorted from blood, taken at roughly week 36, from a patient treated with tofacitinib. The receptors here all came from a human donor with alopecia areata.

This clone has only a few counts. This chain connects TRBV5-1 to TRBJ2-1; TRBD1 is a possible D gene (6 bases). Germline CDR1 is SGHRS and CDR2 is YFSETQ. The V gene lost 2 bases and the J gene lost 1 base, with 22 bases spanning the gap. The CDR3 spans 19 residues. CDR3 region: CASSLQGMPLYGSYNEQFF. For the CDR3, the DNA is TGCGCCAGCAGCTTACAGGGTATGCCTCTGTATGGGTCCTACAATGAGCAGTTCTTC.

The rearrangement links TRBV29-1 to TRBJ2-3, with 7 bases matching TRBD2. The V gene end was trimmed by 5 bases and the J gene end by 5 bases; junction bases not matched to a gene: 13. Germline CDR1 reads SQVTM; CDR2 reads ANQGSEA. This CDR3 has 15 amino acids. The CDR3 nucleotides are TGCAGCGTTACTTTTTGGGGAGGGGCTAAAGATACGCAGTATTTT. Translated: CSVTFWGGAKDTQYF.

The V call is TRBV6-6, the J call TRBJ2-7; D possibly matches TRBD1 or TRBD2 (5 bases each). Trimming pared 2 bases from V and 3 bases from J, leaving 17 bases between. The CDR3 has 16 amino acids. The germline gives CDR1 MNHNY, CDR2 SVGAGI (reference sequence). CDR3: CASSYTDRGTSYEQYF. For the CDR3, the DNA is TGTGCCAGCAGTTACACCGACAGAGGAACTAGCTACGAGCAGTACTTC.

This clone turned up a few times. The chain couples TRBV19 to TRBJ1-2; D gene ambiguous. The CDR3 spans 13 residues. Germline CDR1 reads LNHDA; CDR2 reads SQIVND (reference sequence). V dropped 5 bases and J dropped 2 bases, with 9 bases sitting between them. CDR3 sequence: CASSPASNYGYTF. CDR3 DNA sequence: TGTGCCAGTAGTCCAGCATCGAACTATGGCTACACCTTC.

The CDR3 loop reads CASSAGQGALSYEQYF. In nucleotides, the CDR3 is TGTGCCAGCAGCGCCGGACAGGGGGCACTTTCCTACGAGCAGTACTTC. This chain uses TRBV9 with TRBJ2-7; the match to TRBD1 covers 11 bases. The germline gives CDR1 SGDLS, CDR2 YYNGEE. The J segment lost 1 base and the V segment lost 3 bases, leaving 6 bases of the junction unmatched. This CDR3 is 16 amino acids long.

The V call is TRBV5-1, the J call TRBJ2-3; 7 bases map to TRBD1. Germline lookup yields CDR1 SGHRS and CDR2 YFSETQ. V dropped 4 bases and J dropped 5; count of bases not matched to a gene: 1. The CDR3 is 12 residues long. The CDR3 coding sequence is TGCGCCAGCAGCGGGGACAGAGATACGCAGTATTTT. Translation: CASSGDRDTQYF.

The gene calls are TRBV4-2 and TRBJ2-5; 8 nucleotides match TRBD2. This CDR3 contains 15 residues. V gave up 1 base and J gave up 2 bases; unmatched junction bases: 3. Germline assignment: CDR1 LGHNA and CDR2 YNFKEQ. The CDR3, as DNA: TGTGCCAGCAGCCAAGGGACTAGCCGGCAAGAGACCCAGTACTTC. Protein: CASSQGTSRQETQYF.

The J gene is TRBJ1-5, the V gene TRBV9, with TRBD1 as a possible D gene (6 bases). Trimming pared 0 bases from V and 1 base from J, leaving 8 bases between. The V gene's germline CDR1 is SGDLS and CDR2 YYNGEE. The CDR3 is made up of 15 amino acids. The CDR3 loop is CASSVEGGSNQPQHF. The CDR3 nucleotides are TGTGCCAGCAGCGTAGAAGGGGGGAGCAATCAGCCCCAGCATTTT.

The sample holds a few counts of this clone. The chain combines TRBV29-1 with TRBJ2-1, with a tentative D call TRBD2 (6 bases). This CDR3 contains 10 residues. Germline CDR1 SQVTM, CDR2 ANQGSEA. V lost 6 bases to trimming and J lost 10 bases, with 10 bases between them. CDR3 coding DNA: TGCAGCGTCACCGGGGGAGAGCAGTTCTTC. Protein sequence: CSVTGGEQFF.

Only one count was recorded for this clone. The V gene is TRBV7-2, the J gene TRBJ2-5; tentatively, D is TRBD2 (6 bases). Germline loops: CDR1 SGHTA, CDR2 FQGNSA. The V end was cut by 3 bases, the J end by 5 bases, with 13 bases between. CDR3 size: 14 residues. CDR3 in amino acids: CASSFSGAVETQYF. CDR3 in DNA: TGTGCCAGCAGCTTTTCGGGAGCGGTTGAGACCCAGTACTTC.

The V call is TRBV7-2, the J call TRBJ2-3; D tentatively fits TRBD1 or TRBD2 (5 bases each). Per germline, CDR1 SGHTA and CDR2 FQGNSA. V was pared by 6 bases and J by 4 bases, with 17 bases between. CDR3 size: 15 residues. CDR3 sequence (DNA): TGTGCCAGCAGTCCTTCGGGGCTTGTTGCAGATACGCAGTATTTT. Translated: CASSPSGLVADTQYF.

This clone was found a few times. This sequence joins TRBV29-1 and TRBJ1-2, with D perhaps matching TRBD1 (5 bases). The CDR3 runs to 10 residues. CDR1 and CDR2 from the germline V gene are SQVTM and ANQGSEA. Trimming cost V 4 bases and J 8 bases, with 8 bases left between them. The CDR3 loop is CSVAREGYTF. The CDR3 nucleotides read TGCAGCGTTGCCAGGGAAGGCTACACCTTC.

J is TRBJ1-5 and V is TRBV19, with TRBD1 matching over 8 bases. The germline V gene has CDR1 LNHDA and CDR2 SQIVND (reference sequence). Losses at the gene ends were 2 bases for V and 7 bases for J; bases not matched to a gene: 4. The CDR3 extends over 14 amino acids. CDR3 sequence reads: CASSIQGARQPQHF. The CDR3 nucleotides read TGTGCCAGTAGTATACAGGGGGCTCGACAGCCCCAGCATTTT.

The chain combines TRBV2 with TRBJ1-1, with D possibly being TRBD1 (5 bases). Germline V CDR1 and CDR2: SNHLY, FYNNEI. V was shortened by 5 bases and J by 3 bases, with 10 bases between the two germline ends. The CDR3 runs to 13 residues. Written as DNA, the CDR3 is TGTGCCAGCAGTCCCACGGGGGACACTGAAGCTTTCTTT. Translation gives CASSPTGDTEAFF.

V usage is TRBV29-1 and J usage is TRBJ2-5; TRBD1 aligns across 8 bases. Germline-derived CDR1 and CDR2 are SQVTM and ANQGSEA. The CDR3 has 12 amino acids. V was clipped by 4 bases and J by 5 bases; unmatched bases: 3. The CDR3 reads CSVVQGAETQYF. In DNA form, the CDR3 reads TGCAGCGTTGTTCAGGGGGCCGAGACCCAGTACTTC.

V and J are TRBV7-2 and TRBJ2-7; D is uncertain. The CDR3 loop spans 12 amino acids. Germline CDR1 reads SGHTA; CDR2 reads FQGNSA. Trimming cost V 8 bases and J 6 bases, with 14 bases left between them. CDR3 nucleotide sequence: TGTGCCAGCCGTTCCCCAAATAGCGAGCAGTACTTC. It yields the protein CASRSPNSEQYF.

This clone was found a few times. This chain uses TRBV30 with TRBJ2-2; the match to TRBD2 covers 10 bases. The CDR3 loop spans 16 amino acids. With V trimmed by 4 bases and J by 6 bases, 11 bases remained unmatched. Per germline, CDR1 GTSNPN and CDR2 SVGIG (reference sequence). The CDR3 bases are TGTGCCTGGATGCAGCCTAGCGGGAGTATTCCCGGGGAGCTGTTTTTT. Translation gives CAWMQPSGSIPGELFF. Together with reference TRBV30 and TRBJ2-2, the CDR3 gives the full variable domain: SQTIHQWPATLVQPVGSPLSLECTVEGTSNPNLYWYRQAAGRGLQLLFYSVGIGQISSEVPQNLSASRPQDRQFILSSKKLLLSDSGFYLCAWMQPSGSIPGELFFGEGSRLTVL.

This clone was counted once. Distinct nucleotide sequences in the sample also encode this CDR3. The chain employs TRBV29-1 and TRBJ2-1; 12 bases map to TRBD2. Germline-derived CDR1 and CDR2 are SQVTM and ANQGSEA. The trim removed 7 bases at V and 3 bases at J, leaving 7 bases unmatched. The CDR3 consists of 15 residues. This CDR3 reads CSARTSGTRYNEQFF. The CDR3 DNA reads as TGCAGCGCGAGGACTAGCGGGACTCGCTACAATGAGCAGTTCTTC.

This clone was counted a few times. The chain carries TRBV29-1 and TRBJ2-3; 7 bases fit TRBD2. This CDR3 region has 13 residues. The junction had 9 bases not matched to a gene; V was cut back by 7 bases and J by 5 bases. Germline CDR1 SQVTM, CDR2 ANQGSEA. This chain's CDR3 is CSAMGGSGDTQYF. Written as DNA, the CDR3 is TGCAGCGCCATGGGGGGGTCCGGAGATACGCAGTATTTT.

In this sample, this clone turned up a few times. The junction does not match germline at one end; this may be a read error. CDR3 coding DNA: TGTGCCTGGACAACAGCGACTCCTCCGAACCAGGGCTTT. It specifies CAWTTATPPNQGF. The chain carries TRBV30 and TRBJ1-1; possible D gene TRBD1, 5 bases. This CDR3 contains 13 residues. Germline values: CDR1 GTSNPN, CDR2 SVGIG (reference sequence). The full variable domain, with the rest looked up from reference TRBV30 and TRBJ1-1, is SQTIHQWPATLVQPVGSPLSLECTVEGTSNPNLYWYRQAAGRGLQLLFYSVGIGQISSEVPQNLSASRPQDRQFILSSKKLLLSDSGFYLCAWTTATPPNQGFGQGTRLTVV.

Many counts were recorded for this clone. V gene TRBV7-3 combines with J gene TRBJ2-7; 8 nucleotides match TRBD1. The CDR3 is 14 residues long. Germline trimming cut 2 bases from V and 6 bases from J; bases unmatched to any gene: 6. CDR1 is SGHTA, CDR2 FQGTGA, per germline. DNA of the CDR3: TGTGCCAGCAGCTTATTTACAGGGGGGCTCGAGCAGTACTTC. This gives the protein CASSLFTGGLEQYF.

This chain uses TRBV25-1 with TRBJ1-2; TRBD1 agrees at 7 bases. CDR3 length: 13 residues. Germline CDR1 is MGHDK and CDR2 is SYGVNS. Trimming at V came to 4 bases and at J to 7 bases, leaving 6 bases not matched to a gene. The CDR3 nucleotides read TGTGCCAGCAGTGCGAACAGGGGAATTGGCTACACCTTC. It specifies CASSANRGIGYTF.

This clone showed up just a few times. The chain carries TRBV30 and TRBJ2-1, with D perhaps TRBD2 (6 bases). The CDR3 consists of 18 residues. Germline lookup yields CDR1 GTSNPN and CDR2 SVGIG (reference sequence). Trimming stripped 1 base from V and 4 bases from J, with 23 bases between. CDR3 DNA sequence: TGTGCCTGGAGTGCCCGATTAAGGAAGACCGGGACTTACAATGAGCAGTTCTTC. This translates into CAWSARLRKTGTYNEQFF. Using reference TRBV30 and TRBJ2-1 for the parts outside the CDR3, the full variable domain is SQTIHQWPATLVQPVGSPLSLECTVEGTSNPNLYWYRQAAGRGLQLLFYSVGIGQISSEVPQNLSASRPQDRQFILSSKKLLLSDSGFYLCAWSARLRKTGTYNEQFFGPGTRLTVL.

The chain links TRBV5-1 to TRBJ2-1; 9 nucleotides match TRBD2. The germline CDR1 and CDR2 sequences are SGHRS and YFSETQ. The CDR3 spans 15 residues. The V and J ends lost 7 bases and 9 bases, in that order; junction bases with no gene match: 14. CDR3 protein: CASGLGAGGTGEQFF. The CDR3 DNA follows: TGCGCCAGCGGCCTGGGAGCGGGGGGTACCGGTGAGCAGTTCTTC.